A single T cell receptor beta chain is shown here with its context. The ends lost 1 base at V and 2 bases at J; junction bases unmatched: 4. The CDR3 totals 15 residues. Germline-derived CDR1 and CDR2 are SEHNR and FQNEAQ (reference sequence). The source of the sample is a study of T-cell memory formation after mild COVID-19. Using its own MiXCR run on the 5' RACE reads, TCRdb lists one record per CDR3 protein. The sample contains 150,000 to 200,000 distinct CDR3 sequences, 20% to 25% of which appear only once. This rearrangement joins TRBV7-9 to TRBJ2-7, with TRBD1 matching over 8 bases. The sample comprised PBMCs or a T cell subset sorted from them (not recorded which). The sequence came from an adult woman who had mild COVID-19 (a few samples of this study predate the infection). Cell type and time point are not known. The CDR3 DNA reads as TGTGCCAGCAGCTTAGGACAGGGGTTCACCTACGAGCAGTACTTC. Translated: CASSLGQGFTYEQYF. Full variable domain (remainder filled in from reference TRBV7-9 and TRBJ2-7): DTGVSQNPRHKITKRGQNVTFRCDPISEHNRLYWYRQTLGQGPEFLTYFQNEAQLEKSRLLSDRFSAERPKGSFSTLEIQRTEQGDSAMYLCASSLGQGFTYEQYFGPGTRLTVT.